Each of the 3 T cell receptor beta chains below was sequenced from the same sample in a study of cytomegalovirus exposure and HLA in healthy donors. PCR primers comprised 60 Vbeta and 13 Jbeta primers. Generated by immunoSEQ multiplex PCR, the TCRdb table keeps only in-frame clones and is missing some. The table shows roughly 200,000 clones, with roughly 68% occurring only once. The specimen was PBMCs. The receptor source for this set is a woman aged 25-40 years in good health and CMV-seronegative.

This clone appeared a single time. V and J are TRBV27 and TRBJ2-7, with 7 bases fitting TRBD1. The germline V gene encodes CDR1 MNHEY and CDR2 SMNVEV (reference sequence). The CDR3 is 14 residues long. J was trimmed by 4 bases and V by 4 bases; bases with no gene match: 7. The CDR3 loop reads CASSSGQGVYEQYF. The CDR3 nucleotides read TGTGCCAGCAGTTCCGGGCAGGGGGTTTACGAGCAGTACTTC.

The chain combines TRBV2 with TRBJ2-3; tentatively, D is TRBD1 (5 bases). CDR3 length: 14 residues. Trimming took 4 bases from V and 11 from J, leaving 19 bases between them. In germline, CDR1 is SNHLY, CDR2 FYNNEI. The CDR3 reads CASSGSGRQGEQYF. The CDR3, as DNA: TGTGCCAGCAGTGGATCGGGTCGGCAGGGTGAGCAGTATTTT.

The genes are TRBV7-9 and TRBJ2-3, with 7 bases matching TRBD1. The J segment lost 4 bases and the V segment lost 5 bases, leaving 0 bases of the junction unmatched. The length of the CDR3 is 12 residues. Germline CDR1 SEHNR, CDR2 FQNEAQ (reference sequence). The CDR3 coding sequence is TGTGCCAGCAGCCAGGGGGCAGATACGCAGTATTTT. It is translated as CASSQGADTQYF.